Following are 5 T cell receptor beta chains from one sample sequenced in a study of graft-versus-host responses after intestinal transplantation. Generated by immunoSEQ multiplex PCR, the TCRdb table keeps only in-frame clones and is missing some. This sample has roughly 43,000 clones, with roughly 94% found just once. Sample: PBMCs, taken about 350 days after intestinal transplant. These receptors were taken from a human patient who received an intestinal transplant, so some T cells may come from the graft donor.

The genes are TRBV4-1 and TRBJ1-6; 8 nucleotides match TRBD1. The germline CDR1 and CDR2 sequences are MGHRA and YSYEKL. V was pared by 3 bases and J by 11 bases, with 12 bases of the junction left unmatched. The CDR3 spans 16 residues. The CDR3 loop reads CASSQETGTGRTPLHF. DNA for the CDR3: TGCGCCAGCAGCCAGGAAACCGGGACAGGTAGGACACCCCTCCACTTT.

This chain joins TRBV13 and TRBJ2-5; D gene unclear. CDR3 length: 14 amino acids. The V end was cut by 0 bases, the J end by 2 bases, with 7 bases between. Germline V gene lookup returns CDR1 PRHDT and CDR2 FYEKMQ (reference sequence). CDR3 sequence (DNA): TGTGCCAGCAGCTTAGGACTGGTACAAGAGACCCAGTACTTC. Protein sequence: CASSLGLVQETQYF.

The chain uses TRBV19 and TRBJ2-7; the match to TRBD2 covers 7 bases. The CDR3 runs to 14 residues. Trimming took 4 bases from V and 2 from J; bases not matched to a gene: 5. Germline-derived CDR1 and CDR2 are LNHDA and SQIVND (reference sequence). The CDR3 DNA follows: TGTGCCAGTAGTAGCGCGGGAGTCGCCTACGAGCAGTACTTC. Translating gives CASSSAGVAYEQYF.

The chain links TRBV12-2 to TRBJ2-2. TRBV12-2 is a recognized pseudogene. The CDR3 length is 14 residues. CDR3 coding DNA: TGTGCAAGTCGCTTAGGCGCAGTCGCCGGGGAGCTGTTTTTT. Encoded protein: CASRLGAVAGELFF.

The chain carries TRBV10-3 and TRBJ2-2, with TRBD2 matching over 9 bases. The junction had 1 base not matched to a gene; V was cut back by 4 bases and J by 4 bases. There are 14 residues in the CDR3. Germline V gene lookup returns CDR1 ENHRY and CDR2 SYGVKD. The CDR3 nucleotides read TGTGCCATCAGTGGACTAGCGGTCACCGGGGAGCTGTTTTTT. Its protein is CAISGLAVTGELFF.